The clone carrying this TCR beta chain showed up just a few times. The sample originates from a study of T-cell reconstitution after alpha-beta-depleted transplantation in children. A TCRbeta library incorporating unique molecular identifiers was prepared. TCRdb used MiXCR to reprocess the PCR reads, holding one entry per CDR3 protein. The repertoire holds about 340,000 distinct CDR3 sequences, with about 9.3% as singletons. V lost 1 base and J lost 1, with 8 bases in between. The CDR3 covers 15 residues. CDR1 is LGHNA, CDR2 YNFKEQ, per germline. Specimen: PBMCs from the stem cell graft donor, collected from the stem cell graft. The clonotype comes from a human donor who donated a stem cell graft to a child with acute lymphoblastic leukemia. The rearrangement links TRBV4-2 to TRBJ2-4; D is unclear. CDR3 nucleotides: TGTGCCAGCAGCCAAGGCTCTGTGGCCAAAAACATTCAGTACTTC. Translating gives CASSQGSVAKNIQYF.